The 17 T cell receptor beta chains below all came from one sample that was sequenced in a study of shared T cell receptors in the human thymus. Libraries were prepared by immunoSEQ multiplex PCR; TCRdb keeps only in-frame clonotypes and omits some of them. Among 640,000 or so clones listed, over 75% were seen once. These records were also assigned to another study, of human thymus T cells.

The source material was thymocytes. All receptors derive from a boy less than two years old with a congenital heart defect.

This chain uses TRBV14 with TRBJ2-6; D is unclear. Germline V CDR1 and CDR2: SGHDN, FVKESK. V was pared by 0 bases and J by 2 bases, with 17 bases between. The CDR3 totals 19 residues. The CDR3 is CASSQDHPTTPPGANVLTF. The CDR3, as DNA: TGTGCCAGCAGCCAAGATCACCCTACTACCCCCCCTGGGGCCAACGTCCTGACTTTC.

V gene TRBV28 combines with J gene TRBJ1-5; D perhaps matches TRBD1 (6 bases). The V end was cut by 2 bases, the J end by 3 bases, with 20 bases between. CDR3 length equals 18 residues. The germline CDR1 and CDR2 sequences are MDHEN and SYDVKM. The chain's CDR3 is CASSLVPGEKGFNQPQHF. As DNA, the CDR3 is TGTGCCAGCAGTTTAGTCCCAGGGGAGAAGGGCTTCAATCAGCCCCAGCATTTT.

CDR3 region: CASSVLHGRQGGSTEAFF. The CDR3, as DNA: TGTGCCAGCAGCGTACTACACGGGCGACAGGGCGGTAGCACTGAAGCTTTCTTT. The chain carries TRBV5-6 and TRBJ1-1, with 7 bases lining up with TRBD1. This CDR3 is built from 18 residues. V shed 4 bases, J shed 4 bases, and the junction held 19 bases outside the gene matches. Germline V gene sequence: CDR1 SGHDT, CDR2 YYEEEE. Full variable domain (remainder filled in from reference TRBV5-6 and TRBJ1-1): DAGVTQSPTHLIKTRGQQVTLRCSPKSGHDTVSWYQQALGQGPQFIFQYYEEEERQRGNFPDRFSGHQFPNYSSELNVNALLLGDSALYLCASSVLHGRQGGSTEAFFGQGTRLTVV.

This clone has only one observation. CDR3: CASSPFSGGASDTQYF. The CDR3 DNA reads as TGTGCCAGCAGCCCCTTTAGCGGGGGGGCCTCAGATACGCAGTATTTT. This chain uses TRBV9 with TRBJ2-3; 11 nucleotides align to TRBD2. Looked up from germline, CDR1 is SGDLS and CDR2 is YYNGEE. V was pared by 4 bases and J by 4 bases, with 8 bases of the junction left unmatched. This CDR3 has 16 amino acids.

Notes on this clone: A read error may account for a junction end that differs from germline. J is TRBJ1-1 and V is TRBV5-6, with D possibly TRBD1 on 5 matching bases. CDR1 is SGHDT, CDR2 YYEEEE, per germline. The CDR3 covers 14 residues. The CDR3 here is CASNLGTDNTEAFF. CDR3 nucleotides: TGTGCCAGCAACTTGGGGACTGATAACACTGAAGCTTTCTTT.

This clone was detected once. This chain connects TRBV9 to TRBJ2-1; perhaps TRBD2 as D (6 bases). V gave up 2 bases and J gave up 4 bases, with 13 bases separating them. The CDR3 covers 15 residues. Germline-derived CDR1 and CDR2 are SGDLS and YYNGEE. As DNA, the CDR3 is TGTGCCAGCAGCGTGGGGCGGGGCCCGTACAATGAGCAGTTCTTC. This encodes CASSVGRGPYNEQFF. Drawing the rest from reference TRBV9 and TRBJ2-1, the complete variable domain is DSGVTQTPKHLITATGQRVTLRCSPRSGDLSVYWYQQSLDQGLQFLIQYYNGEERAKGNILERFSAQQFPDLHSELNLSSLELGDSALYFCASSVGRGPYNEQFFGPGTRLTVL.

The genes are TRBV7-9 and TRBJ2-7; the match to TRBD1 covers 9 bases. Germline values: CDR1 SEHNR, CDR2 FQNEAQ (reference sequence). The V gene end was trimmed by 4 bases and the J gene end by 2 bases; junction bases not matched to a gene: 6. This CDR3 has 15 residues. This CDR3 is CASSSAGQGPYEQYF. DNA of the CDR3: TGTGCCAGCAGCTCAGCGGGACAGGGCCCCTACGAGCAGTACTTC.

This clone was observed a handful of times. This chain joins TRBV28 and TRBJ2-1; 7 bases map to TRBD2. CDR3 length: 16 amino acids. Unmatched junction bases numbered 11, after V lost 4 bases and J lost 5 bases. Germline lookup yields CDR1 MDHEN and CDR2 SYDVKM. In nucleotides, the CDR3 is TGTGCCAGCAGTTCCCGGGACTACCCCTTGAACAATGAGCAGTTCTTC. Amino acids: CASSSRDYPLNNEQFF.

The CDR3 DNA follows: TGTGCCAGCGACAAAAGGACAGGGAGGCCCGGGGAGCTGTTTTTT. It is translated as CASDKRTGRPGELFF. The V and J genes are TRBV2 and TRBJ2-2, with 8 bases matching TRBD1. V gave up 8 bases and J gave up 6 bases; unmatched junction bases: 11. The CDR3 is 15 residues long. Germline CDR1 and CDR2: SNHLY and FYNNEI.

This clone was recorded a few times. The chain links TRBV28 to TRBJ2-7; D not certain. Germline CDR1 and CDR2: MDHEN and SYDVKM. The CDR3 length is 16 residues. V shed 0 bases and J shed 1 base, with 13 bases lying between them. The CDR3 coding sequence is TGTGCCAGCAGTTTATGTCCGGGTGTCGGTTCCTACGAGCAGTACTTC. Its protein is CASSLCPGVGSYEQYF.

As DNA, the CDR3 is TGTGCCAGCAGTTTAGCCGGTTTTTATCAGCCCCAGCATTTT. Encoded protein: CASSLAGFYQPQHF. The rearrangement links TRBV28 to TRBJ1-5; unclear D gene. Looked up from germline, CDR1 is MDHEN and CDR2 is SYDVKM. V was trimmed by 2 bases and J by 5 bases, leaving 10 bases between them. The length of the CDR3 is 14 residues. The entire variable domain, with the rest obtained from reference TRBV28 and TRBJ1-5, is as follows: DVKVTQSSRYLVKRTGEKVFLECVQDMDHENMFWYRQDPGLGLRLIYFSYDVKMKEKGDIPEGYSVSREKKERFSLILESASTNQTSMYLCASSLAGFYQPQHFGDGTRLSIL.

This clone was seen just once. The chain couples TRBV6-1 to TRBJ1-2; possible D gene TRBD1, 6 bases. Deletions cut 6 bases from V and 4 bases from J, with 18 bases between. Germline values: CDR1 MNHNS, CDR2 SASEGT. The CDR3 is 15 residues long. CDR3 residues: CASRYTGFTIYGYTF. Written as DNA, the CDR3 is TGTGCCAGCAGGTACACAGGGTTTACCATCTATGGCTACACCTTC.

This chain connects TRBV28 to TRBJ1-5; TRBD1 matches at 9 bases. Germline V gives CDR1 MDHEN, CDR2 SYDVKM. With 5 bases clipped from V and 2 bases from J, the junction kept 7 bases outside the gene matches. This CDR3 region has 16 residues. The CDR3 DNA is TGTGCCAGCAGTCTCAAACAGGGGGCTGGCAATCAGCCCCAGCATTTT. Translating it yields CASSLKQGAGNQPQHF.

The V and J genes are TRBV2 and TRBJ2-7; 7 bases align to TRBD1. Trimming removed 8 bases from V and 1 base from J; junction bases left unmatched: 2. Per the germline V gene, CDR1 is SNHLY and CDR2 is FYNNEI. This CDR3 contains 12 residues. The CDR3 sequence: CASQTGSYEQYF. The CDR3 DNA reads as TGTGCCAGCCAGACAGGGTCCTACGAGCAGTACTTC.

The chain has TRBV2 and TRBJ2-7; 7 positions agree with TRBD1. The CDR3 totals 12 residues. The germline V gene encodes CDR1 SNHLY and CDR2 FYNNEI. V shed 8 bases and J 5 bases; nucleotides not matched to a gene: 6. CDR3 DNA sequence: TGTGCCAGCCACAGGGGTAGGAACGAGCAGTACTTC. Its protein product is CASHRGRNEQYF.

V and J are TRBV5-1 and TRBJ2-5, with a possible D match to TRBD1 (6 bases). This CDR3 comprises 16 residues. The V gene lost 0 bases and the J gene lost 7 bases, with 19 bases spanning the gap. CDR1 is SGHRS, CDR2 YFSETQ, per germline. The CDR3 protein is CASSLEARGSWGTQYF. CDR3 nucleotide sequence: TGCGCCAGCAGCTTGGAGGCCAGGGGATCTTGGGGGACCCAGTACTTC.

CDR3 DNA sequence: TGTGCCAGCAGCTTAGCCCCCGGGGGGCCGCATACCAACACTGAAGCTTTCTTT. Amino acids: CASSLAPGGPHTNTEAFF. The chain couples TRBV7-9 to TRBJ1-1; tentatively, D is TRBD1 (6 bases). Germline CDR1 is SEHNR and CDR2 is FQNEAQ (reference sequence). The ends were cut back, 0 bases at V and 2 bases at J, with 19 bases in the middle. The CDR3 has 18 residues.